The 21 T cell receptor beta chains given below trace back to one sample, sequenced in a study of blood T cell repertoires in COVID-19. This table comes from immunoSEQ multiplex PCR, and its TCRdb copy is limited to in-frame clones, with some not included. Counted here are about 110,000 clones, more than 65% occurring once; the ten biggest clones make up 7.9%. The sequenced sample was peripheral blood. The receptor set was obtained from a woman aged 80 or over with active or convalescent COVID-19.

The rearrangement uses TRBV6-5 and TRBJ2-1; D uncertain. CDR3 length: 12 amino acids. In germline, CDR1 is MNHEY, CDR2 SVGAGI. Trimming removed 7 bases from V and 8 bases from J, with 12 bases in between. The CDR3 coding sequence is TGTGCCAGCACGGGTTTACTTTATGAGCAGTTCTTC. Its translation is CASTGLLYEQFF.

This clone came up once. The chain carries TRBV5-6 and TRBJ2-7; 14 nucleotides align to TRBD2. The germline V gene has CDR1 SGHDT and CDR2 YYEEEE. The CDR3 contains 15 residues. The V gene end was trimmed by 3 bases and the J gene end by 3 bases; junction bases not matched to a gene: 2. The CDR3 loop reads CASSSGTSGGYEQYF. CDR3 bases: TGTGCCAGCAGCTCCGGGACTAGCGGGGGCTACGAGCAGTACTTC.

The chain couples TRBV28 to TRBJ2-2, with 8 bases fitting TRBD2. The CDR3 has 16 residues. The trim removed 6 bases at V and 1 base at J, leaving 7 bases unmatched. Germline V gene data show CDR1 as MDHEN and CDR2 as SYDVKM. DNA of the CDR3: TGTGCCAGCAGCTTGGACCTAGCGGGGAACACCGGGGAGCTGTTTTTT. Protein: CASSLDLAGNTGELFF.

The V and J genes are TRBV4-1 and TRBJ2-7, with D uncertain. The germline V gene has CDR1 MGHRA and CDR2 YSYEKL. The V and J ends lost 2 bases and 3 bases respectively, with 14 bases between them. The CDR3 is made up of 15 amino acids. The CDR3 spells CASSQRQSPNYEQYF. CDR3 DNA sequence: TGCGCCAGCAGCCAAAGACAATCCCCAAACTACGAGCAGTACTTC.

This chain joins TRBV11-2 and TRBJ1-4, with D uncertain. Germline CDR1 reads SGHAT; CDR2 reads FQNNGV. Trimming stripped 5 bases from V and 2 bases from J, with 15 bases between. This CDR3 contains 16 residues. The DNA of the CDR3 is TGTGCCAGCAGCGAAGGAAGAACAGTTACTAATGAAAAACTGTTTTTT. Translation: CASSEGRTVTNEKLFF. Supplemented by reference TRBV11-2 and TRBJ1-4, the full variable domain reads EAGVAQSPRYKIIEKRQSVAFWCNPISGHATLYWYQQILGQGPKLLIQFQNNGVVDDSQLPKDRFSAERLKGVDSTLKIQPAKLEDSAVYLCASSEGRTVTNEKLFFGSGTQLSVL.

The gene calls are TRBV25-1 and TRBJ1-1, with D tentatively TRBD1 (6 bases). Germline CDR1 reads MGHDK; CDR2 reads SYGVNS. The CDR3 has 14 residues. V was trimmed by 6 bases and J by 6 bases, leaving 17 bases between them. CDR3 DNA: TGTGCCAGCAGCGCGGGGGCAGCGAGTCCTGAAGCTTTCTTT. Translating gives CASSAGAASPEAFF.

The chain combines TRBV15 with TRBJ2-7, with TRBD2 matching over 9 bases. The CDR3 contains 16 residues. CDR1 is LNHNV and CDR2 is YYDKDF in the germline V gene (reference sequence). V trimming: 2 bases; J trimming: 0 bases; junction bases outside the gene matches: 5. CDR3 sequence (DNA): TGTGCCACCAGCAGAAAGACTAGCGGAACCTCCTACGAGCAGTACTTC. Encoded protein: CATSRKTSGTSYEQYF.

The chain is built from TRBV30 and TRBJ2-3, with TRBD2 identical over 12 bases. Germline V gene data show CDR1 as GTSNPN and CDR2 as SVGIG (reference sequence). Trimming at V came to 1 base and at J to 2 bases, leaving 4 bases not matched to a gene. The CDR3 spans 16 residues. In nucleotides, the CDR3 is TGTGCCTGGAGTGGCGGACTAGCGGGATACACAGATACGCAGTATTTT. Translation: CAWSGGLAGYTDTQYF.

This clone was seen just once. J is TRBJ2-3 and V is TRBV3-1 (or the pseudogene TRBV3-2), with 7 bases identical to TRBD1. V shed 4 bases and J 10 bases; nucleotides not matched to a gene: 8. The CDR3 totals 13 residues. The germline V gene has CDR1 LGHDT and CDR2 YNNKEL (reference sequence). The CDR3 DNA sequence: TGTGCCAGCAGCCCTCGTTTAGACAGGGCGCAGTATTTT. This translates into CASSPRLDRAQYF.

The rearrangement links TRBV11-3 to TRBJ2-1; 13 nucleotides match TRBD2. CDR1 is SGHNT and CDR2 is YENEEA in the germline V gene. The ends lost 5 bases at V and 4 bases at J; junction bases unmatched: 17. The CDR3 spans 20 residues. CDR3 amino acids: CASSPGTVGLAGEIYNEQFF. The CDR3 nucleotides read TGTGCCAGCAGCCCCGGGACAGTAGGACTAGCGGGAGAGATATACAATGAGCAGTTCTTC.

This sequence joins TRBV7-9 and TRBJ1-5, with unresolved D. V gave up 2 bases and J gave up 4 bases, with 6 bases separating them. CDR3 length equals 13 residues. Germline assignment: CDR1 SEHNR and CDR2 FQNEAQ (reference sequence). CDR3 region: CASSLMSNQPQHF. CDR3 coding DNA: TGTGCCAGCAGCTTAATGTCAAATCAGCCCCAGCATTTT.

This chain connects TRBV25-1 to TRBJ2-1; 11 bases agree with TRBD2. The germline V gene has CDR1 MGHDK and CDR2 SYGVNS. The CDR3 sequence is 16 residues long. J lost 4 bases, V lost 3 bases, and 5 bases had no gene match. The chain's CDR3 is CASSELAGGTYNEQFF. CDR3 bases: TGTGCCAGCAGTGAGTTAGCGGGAGGGACATACAATGAGCAGTTCTTC.

The rearrangement uses TRBV7-8 and TRBJ1-5; D ambiguous. V was clipped by 0 bases and J by 0 bases, with 6 bases between them. CDR3 length: 15 residues. The germline V gene has CDR1 SGHVS and CDR2 FQNEAQ. The DNA for the CDR3 is TGTGCCAGCAGCTTAGCCATCAATAGCAATCAGCCCCAGCATTTT. Amino acids: CASSLAINSNQPQHF.

This clone appeared a single time. The genes are TRBV29-1 and TRBJ2-5, with D possibly being TRBD2 (5 bases). The CDR3 loop spans 11 amino acids. CDR1 and CDR2 from the germline V gene are SQVTM and ANQGSEA. Trimming shortened V by 5 bases and J by 5 bases, and 9 bases separated the two germline ends. The CDR3 region is CSVFLAETQYF. CDR3 DNA: TGCAGCGTTTTCTTAGCGGAGACCCAGTACTTC.

The chain uses TRBV7-6 and TRBJ1-6; perhaps TRBD1 as D (6 bases). Germline V gives CDR1 SGHVS, CDR2 FNYEAQ. This CDR3 region has 14 residues. Trimming pared 5 bases from V and 9 bases from J, leaving 14 bases between. This CDR3 reads CASSQNRAPSPLHF. Here the CDR3 DNA reads TGTGCCAGCAGCCAAAACAGGGCCCCTTCACCCCTCCACTTT.

V is TRBV29-1 and J is TRBJ1-2; D is unclear. The germline V gene encodes CDR1 SQVTM and CDR2 ANQGSEA. The CDR3 sequence is 13 residues long. Trimming removed 2 bases from V and 2 bases from J, with 9 bases in between. The CDR3 coding sequence is TGCAGCGTTGAAACACACCAAAACTATGGCTACACCTTC. As protein: CSVETHQNYGYTF.

V usage is TRBV27 and J usage is TRBJ2-2; D perhaps matches TRBD2 (7 bases). Germline lookup yields CDR1 MNHEY and CDR2 SMNVEV (reference sequence). The CDR3 has 15 residues. Trimming shortened V by 7 bases and J by 8 bases, and 20 bases separated the two germline ends. The CDR3 sequence: CASTKGGRAIGELFF. The CDR3 coding sequence is TGTGCCAGCACCAAGGGGGGGAGGGCCATAGGGGAGCTGTTTTTT.

The gene calls are TRBV4-2 and TRBJ1-1; a weak D match, TRBD1 (5 bases). This CDR3 spans 15 amino acids. The germline V and J ends were trimmed by 4 bases and 1 base, with 13 bases remaining between them. Per germline, CDR1 LGHNA and CDR2 YNFKEQ. The CDR3 spells CASSPTPDRNTEAFF. CDR3 nucleotide sequence: TGTGCCAGCAGCCCGACACCCGACAGGAACACTGAAGCTTTCTTT.

The chain recombines TRBV28 with TRBJ1-5; 7 bases match TRBD1. This CDR3 spans 14 amino acids. The V and J ends lost 5 bases and 4 bases, in that order; junction bases with no gene match: 5. The germline gives CDR1 MDHEN, CDR2 SYDVKM. The CDR3 is CASSPGGGNQPQHF. As DNA, the CDR3 is TGTGCCAGCAGTCCAGGGGGTGGGAATCAGCCCCAGCATTTT. The full variable domain, with the rest looked up from reference TRBV28 and TRBJ1-5, is DVKVTQSSRYLVKRTGEKVFLECVQDMDHENMFWYRQDPGLGLRLIYFSYDVKMKEKGDIPEGYSVSREKKERFSLILESASTNQTSMYLCASSPGGGNQPQHFGDGTRLSIL.

The chain carries TRBV5-1 and TRBJ2-5; unclear D gene. This CDR3 has 14 residues. Trimming removed 1 base at V and 5 bases at J, with 12 bases between. Germline lookup yields CDR1 SGHRS and CDR2 YFSETQ. CDR3 in amino acids: CASSLRFSEETQYF. As DNA, the CDR3 is TGCGCCAGCAGCTTGAGGTTCTCGGAGGAGACCCAGTACTTC.

This clone has only one observation. The chain has TRBV3-1 (or the pseudogene TRBV3-2) and TRBJ1-1, with unresolved D. The CDR3 extends over 17 amino acids. In germline, CDR1 is LGHDT, CDR2 YNNKEL (reference sequence). Trimming shortened V by 0 bases and J by 3 bases, and 17 bases separated the two germline ends. The DNA for the CDR3 is TGTGCCAGCAGCCAAGATCCCATTGTCTCAGATTACACTGAAGCTTTCTTT. Translation gives CASSQDPIVSDYTEAFF.